This is a list of T cell receptor beta chains from one sample in a study of response to subunit inactivated influenza vaccine. MiXCR, applied by TCRdb to the RT-PCR reads, yields one record per CDR3 protein. The data show 800,000 or so distinct CDR3 sequences, with around 20% seen just once and around 9.6% held by the top ten. Here the sequenced sample was PBMCs from blood, taken 5 days after vaccination. The receptor source for this set is a man aged 50 to 59 who received an inactivated influenza vaccine. Both conserved end residues are part of each CDR3. Fields, in order: V gene, J gene, clone size, D gene, CDR3 protein, CDR3 DNA. D genes are given only for firm matches. Size is stated for part of the rows, as once, few or many counts, or as a class when the clone is expanded.

>TRBV25-1|TRBJ1-2|.|.
CATTGGYGYTF
TGTGCCACGACCGGGGGCTATGGCTACACCTTC
>TRBV6-1|TRBJ2-3|.|TRBD2
CASTGTSGTDTQYF
TGTGCCAGCACGGGGACTAGCGGCACAGATACGCAGTATTTT
>TRBV2|TRBJ2-1|.|TRBD2
CASSDTLLAGAYNEQFF
TGTGCCAGCAGTGATACCCTTCTAGCGGGGGCTTACAATGAGCAGTTCTTC
>TRBV11-1|TRBJ2-6|few|.
CASSHKGFSGANVLTF
TGTGCCAGCAGCCATAAGGGGTTCTCTGGGGCCAACGTCCTGACTTTC
>TRBV5-1|TRBJ2-3|.|TRBD1
CASSPQGASSTDTQYF
TGCGCCAGCAGCCCACAGGGGGCCTCTAGCACAGATACGCAGTATTTT
>TRBV25-1|TRBJ2-1|many|.
CASSWIQPPYNEQFF
TGTGCCAGCAGTTGGATCCAACCTCCGTACAATGAGCAGTTCTTC
>TRBV20-1|TRBJ2-1|few|TRBD1
CSARDSGTGMYLARDEQFF
TGCAGTGCTAGAGATTCGGGGACAGGGATGTATCTGGCGAGGGATGAGCAGTTCTTC
>TRBV7-2|TRBJ2-1|few|.
CASSFNGGPGNEQFF
TGTGCCAGCAGCTTCAACGGGGGGCCGGGAAATGAGCAGTTCTTC
>TRBV20-1|TRBJ2-2|few|.
CSARATTGKQGGELFF
TGCAGTGCTAGAGCCACTACAGGGAAGCAGGGCGGGGAGCTGTTTTTT
>TRBV24-1|TRBJ2-1|many|TRBD2
CATSDPLAGGLSEQFF
TGTGCCACCAGTGACCCACTAGCGGGGGGCCTCAGTGAGCAGTTCTTC
>TRBV5-1|TRBJ2-2|.|.
CASREQTNTGELFF
TGCGCCAGTAGGGAACAGACGAACACCGGGGAGCTGTTTTTT
>TRBV24-1|TRBJ2-3|.|TRBD2
CATSDSSGSGDTQYF
TGTGCCACCAGTGACTCTAGCGGGAGTGGAGATACGCAGTATTTT
>TRBV7-2|TRBJ1-5|few|.
CASSYGQGLLPQHF
TGTGCCAGCAGCTATGGGCAGGGCCTTTTGCCCCAGCATTTT
>TRBV7-9|TRBJ1-4|few|.
CASSLSIHGVNEKLFF
TGTGCCAGCAGCTTAAGCATCCACGGGGTTAATGAAAAACTGTTTTTT
>TRBV7-9|TRBJ2-1|few|.
CASSSDRAQPNEQFF
TGTGCCAGCAGTTCCGACAGAGCTCAACCCAATGAGCAGTTCTTC
>TRBV9|TRBJ2-4|.|.
CASSAGLPKNIQYF
TGTGCCAGCAGCGCGGGACTGCCTAAAAACATTCAGTACTTC
>TRBV7-2|TRBJ1-1|few|.
CASRTPGATEAFF
TGTGCCAGCAGGACGCCAGGGGCCACTGAAGCTTTCTTT
>TRBV7-2|TRBJ1-6|.|.
CASSYLWGDNSPLHF
TGTGCCAGCAGCTACCTGTGGGGAGATAATTCACCCCTCCACTTT
>TRBV12-3/TRBV12-4|TRBJ1-3|few|TRBD1
CASSGGTASGNTIYF
TGTGCCAGCAGTGGTGGGACAGCCTCTGGAAACACCATATATTTT
>TRBV7-9|TRBJ2-5|few|.
CASSLAAGEKTQYF
TGTGCCAGCAGCTTAGCAGCAGGGGAGAAGACCCAGTACTTC
>TRBV20-1|TRBJ1-5|few|.
CSARGGSVNQPQHF
TGCAGTGCTAGAGGGGGTAGTGTCAATCAGCCCCAGCATTTT
>TRBV20-1|TRBJ2-5|few|.
CSARDYRQVQETQYF
TGCAGTGCTAGAGATTATCGGCAAGTCCAAGAGACCCAGTACTTC
>TRBV5-1|TRBJ2-1|few|TRBD2
CASSRDYPQGGEQFF
TGCGCCAGCAGCCGGGACTACCCTCAGGGCGGTGAGCAGTTCTTC
>TRBV20-1|TRBJ2-3|few|.
CSARATNTDTQYF
TGCAGTGCTAGAGCGACGAATACAGATACGCAGTATTTT
>TRBV5-1|TRBJ1-1|few|TRBD1
CASRLAGTGLGVGNTEAFF
TGCGCCAGCAGATTAGCCGGGACAGGTCTGGGGGTGGGGAACACTGAAGCTTTCTTT
>TRBV20-1|TRBJ2-7|few|TRBD2
CSAREVAGGSAYEQYF
TGCAGTGCTAGAGAGGTAGCGGGAGGATCCGCCTACGAGCAGTACTTC
>TRBV4-2|TRBJ1-4|.|.
CASSEQGINEKLFF
TGTGCCAGCAGTGAGCAGGGGATTAATGAAAAACTGTTTTTT
>TRBV7-2|TRBJ2-7|.|.
CASSLWGGLNYEQYF
TGTGCCAGCAGCTTATGGGGGGGGCTCAACTACGAGCAGTACTTC
>TRBV29-1|TRBJ1-5|.|.
CSVEDSGQPQHF
TGCAGCGTTGAAGATTCGGGACAGCCCCAGCATTTT
>TRBV6-2/TRBV6-3|TRBJ2-6|.|.
CASSYQKESGQGILGANVLTF
TGTGCCAGCAGTTACCAAAAGGAAAGCGGCCAGGGGATTCTTGGGGCCAACGTCCTGACTTTC
>TRBV7-2|TRBJ2-2|.|.
CASSLVTGVTGELFF
TGTGCCAGCAGCTTAGTTACCGGGGTCACCGGGGAGCTGTTTTTT
>TRBV27|TRBJ1-1|.|.
CASSFLGTRNTEAFF
TGTGCCAGCAGTTTTCTCGGGACCCGGAACACTGAAGCTTTCTTT
>TRBV10-3|TRBJ2-3|.|.
CAIRGVGSDTQYF
TGTGCCATCAGGGGGGTCGGATCAGATACGCAGTATTTT
>TRBV20-1|TRBJ2-3|few|.
CSARELRMHTQYF
TGCAGTGCTAGAGAGCTCCGGATGCATACGCAGTATTTT
>TRBV20-1|TRBJ2-1|.|TRBD2
CCARAEKTSGVHNEQFF
TGCTGTGCTAGAGCCGAAAAGACTAGCGGGGTTCACAATGAGCAGTTCTTC
>TRBV20-1|TRBJ2-2|.|.
CSARRLVAGELFF
TGCAGTGCTAGACGACTGGTGGCCGGGGAGCTGTTTTTT
>TRBV6-2/TRBV6-3|TRBJ2-1|many|.
CASRLQTSHEQFF
TGTGCCAGCAGGCTTCAGACTAGTCATGAGCAGTTCTTC
>TRBV7-2|TRBJ1-2|many|.
CASSGDRTLVSTF
TGTGCCAGCAGCGGCGACAGGACATTGGTCTCCACCTTC
>TRBV5-1|TRBJ2-7|.|TRBD1
CASSRGTGQLYEQYF
TGCGCCAGCAGCCGCGGGACAGGGCAACTCTACGAGCAGTACTTC
>TRBV9|TRBJ2-7|few|.
CASSGWGGLDEQYF
TGTGCCAGCAGCGGTTGGGGAGGACTCGACGAGCAGTACTTC
>TRBV9|TRBJ2-3|.|.
CASSVAQDTQYF
TGTGCCAGCAGCGTAGCTCAAGATACGCAGTATTTT
>TRBV5-1|TRBJ2-1|many|.
CASSLVLENNEQFF
TGCGCCAGCAGCTTGGTATTAGAAAACAATGAGCAGTTCTTC
>TRBV9|TRBJ2-5|.|TRBD1
CASSIQGANAETQYF
TGTGCCAGCAGCATCCAGGGGGCGAACGCGGAGACCCAGTACTTC
>TRBV7-2|TRBJ2-7|.|.
CASSLEGRVGYEQYF
TGTGCCAGCAGCTTAGAGGGCAGGGTCGGCTACGAGCAGTACTTC
>TRBV29-1|TRBJ1-4|few|TRBD1
CSVQGGPNEKLFF
TGCAGCGTCCAGGGGGGGCCGAATGAAAAACTGTTTTTT
>TRBV5-1|TRBJ2-7|once|.
CASSLASVVRSYEQYF
TGCGCCAGCAGCTTGGCCTCGGTAGTCAGATCCTACGAGCAGTACTTC